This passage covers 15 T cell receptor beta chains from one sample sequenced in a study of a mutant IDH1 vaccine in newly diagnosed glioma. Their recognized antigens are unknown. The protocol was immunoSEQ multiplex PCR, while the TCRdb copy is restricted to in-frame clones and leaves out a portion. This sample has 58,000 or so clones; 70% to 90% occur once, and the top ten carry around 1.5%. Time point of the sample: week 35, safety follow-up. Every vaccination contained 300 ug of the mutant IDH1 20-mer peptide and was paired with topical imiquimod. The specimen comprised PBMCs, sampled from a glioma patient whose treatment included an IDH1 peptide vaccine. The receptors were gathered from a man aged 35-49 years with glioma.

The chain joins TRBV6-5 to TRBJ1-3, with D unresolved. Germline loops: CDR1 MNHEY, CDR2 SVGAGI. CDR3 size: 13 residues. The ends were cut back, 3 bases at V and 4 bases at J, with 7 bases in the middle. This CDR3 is CASSYTGGNTIYF. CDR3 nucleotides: TGTGCCAGCAGTTATACGGGGGGAAACACCATATATTTT.

The CDR3 region has the DNA TGTGCCAGCACCCTACGCCCGACGGGAAGTCAGCCCCAGCATTTT. It is translated as CASTLRPTGSQPQHF. The rearrangement links TRBV5-8 to TRBJ1-5; D remains unclear. The CDR3 totals 15 residues. Trimming cost V 6 bases and J 6 bases, with 19 bases left between them. CDR1 is SGHTS, CDR2 YDEGEE, per germline.

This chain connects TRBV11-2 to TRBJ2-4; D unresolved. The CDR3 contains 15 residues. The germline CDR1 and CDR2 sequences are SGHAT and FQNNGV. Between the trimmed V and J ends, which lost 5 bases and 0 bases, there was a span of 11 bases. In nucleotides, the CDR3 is TGTGCCAGCAGCCCCCTATGGTCAGCCAAAAACATTCAGTACTTC. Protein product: CASSPLWSAKNIQYF.

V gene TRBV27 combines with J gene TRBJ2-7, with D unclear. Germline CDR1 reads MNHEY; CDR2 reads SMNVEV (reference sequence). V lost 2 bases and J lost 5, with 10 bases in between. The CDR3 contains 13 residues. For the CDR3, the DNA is TGTGCCAGCAGTTTAGCGGAAAAGAACGAGCAGTACTTC. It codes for CASSLAEKNEQYF.

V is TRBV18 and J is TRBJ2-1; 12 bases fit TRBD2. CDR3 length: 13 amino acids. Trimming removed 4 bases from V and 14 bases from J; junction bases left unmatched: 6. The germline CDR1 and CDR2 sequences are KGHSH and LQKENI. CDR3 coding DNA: TGTGCCAGCTCACGCGGACTAGCGGGATCAAAGTTCTTC. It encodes CASSRGLAGSKFF.

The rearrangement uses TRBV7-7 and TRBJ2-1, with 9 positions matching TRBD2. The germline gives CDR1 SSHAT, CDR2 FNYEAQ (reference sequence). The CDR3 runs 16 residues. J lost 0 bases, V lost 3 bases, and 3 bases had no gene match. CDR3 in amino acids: CASSLDSGGSYNEQFF. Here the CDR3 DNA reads TGTGCCAGCAGCTTGGATAGCGGGGGCTCCTACAATGAGCAGTTCTTC.

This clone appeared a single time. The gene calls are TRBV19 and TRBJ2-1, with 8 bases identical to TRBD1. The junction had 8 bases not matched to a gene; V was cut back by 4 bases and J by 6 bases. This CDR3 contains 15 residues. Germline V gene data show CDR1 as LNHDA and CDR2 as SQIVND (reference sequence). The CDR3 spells CASSTTGARGNEQFF. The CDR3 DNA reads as TGTGCCAGTAGTACGACAGGGGCCCGGGGCAATGAGCAGTTCTTC.

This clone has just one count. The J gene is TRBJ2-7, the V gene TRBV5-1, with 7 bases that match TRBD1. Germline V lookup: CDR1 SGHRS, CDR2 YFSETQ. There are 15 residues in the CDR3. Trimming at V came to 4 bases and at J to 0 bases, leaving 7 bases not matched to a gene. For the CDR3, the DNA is TGCGCCAGCAGCCTGAACTGGGACAGCTCCTACGAGCAGTACTTC. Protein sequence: CASSLNWDSSYEQYF. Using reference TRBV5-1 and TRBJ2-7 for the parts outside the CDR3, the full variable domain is KAGVTQTPRYLIKTRGQQVTLSCSPISGHRSVSWYQQTPGQGLQFLFEYFSETQRNKGNFPGRFSGRQFSNSRSEMNVSTLELGDSALYLCASSLNWDSSYEQYFGPGTRLTVT.

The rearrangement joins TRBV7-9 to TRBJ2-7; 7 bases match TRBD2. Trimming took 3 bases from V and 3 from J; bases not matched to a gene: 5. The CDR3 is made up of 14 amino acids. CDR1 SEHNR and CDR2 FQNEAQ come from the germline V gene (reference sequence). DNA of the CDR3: TGTGCCAGCAGCTTGTCGGGACTACTCTACGAGCAGTACTTC. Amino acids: CASSLSGLLYEQYF.

Here the CDR3 DNA reads TGTGCCGCATCAACCGGGACTACAGGAAAAGAGACCCAGTACTTC. Translation: CAASTGTTGKETQYF. J is TRBJ2-5 and V is TRBV10-3; 7 bases line up with TRBD2. The ends lost 11 bases at V and 3 bases at J; junction bases unmatched: 15. The CDR3 contains 15 residues. Germline values: CDR1 ENHRY, CDR2 SYGVKD.

CDR3 sequence: CASSEGLLAAHVGDTQYF. For the CDR3, the DNA is TGTGCCAGCAGTGAAGGGTTGTTAGCGGCCCACGTGGGGGATACGCAGTATTTT. The chain has TRBV25-1 and TRBJ2-3; maybe TRBD2 (6 bases). In germline, CDR1 is MGHDK, CDR2 SYGVNS. The CDR3 is 18 residues long. Trimming cost V 2 bases and J 6 bases, with 24 bases left between them.

The CDR3 region is CSVENSRVRRGEQYF. For the CDR3, the DNA is TGCAGCGTTGAAAATTCCAGGGTAAGGAGAGGGGAGCAGTACTTC. V is TRBV29-1 and J is TRBJ2-7; D assignment may be TRBD1 or TRBD2 (5 bases each). Trimming took off 2 bases at V and 7 bases at J, with 21 bases between the two ends. The CDR3 is made up of 15 amino acids. CDR1 and CDR2 from the germline V gene are SQVTM and ANQGSEA.

The CDR3 reads CASSLWGATHEQYF. Here the CDR3 DNA reads TGTGCCAGCAGTTTATGGGGGGCGACCCACGAGCAGTACTTC. The chain employs TRBV27 and TRBJ2-7; TRBD1 or TRBD2 may be the D gene (6 bases each). The V gene lost 1 base and the J gene lost 5 bases, with 12 bases spanning the gap. This CDR3 region has 14 residues. CDR1 is MNHEY, CDR2 SMNVEV, per germline (reference sequence).

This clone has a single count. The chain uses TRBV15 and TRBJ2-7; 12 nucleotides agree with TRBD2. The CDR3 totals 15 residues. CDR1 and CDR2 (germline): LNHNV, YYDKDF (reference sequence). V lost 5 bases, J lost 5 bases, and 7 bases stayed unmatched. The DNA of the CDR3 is TGTGCCACCAGCCCTCTAGCGGGAGGGGTTAACGAGCAGTACTTC. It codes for CATSPLAGGVNEQYF. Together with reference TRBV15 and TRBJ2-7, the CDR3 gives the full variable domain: DAMVIQNPRYQVTQFGKPVTLSCSQTLNHNVMYWYQQKSSQAPKLLFHYYDKDFNNEADTPDNFQSRRPNTSFCFLDIRSPGLGDTAMYLCATSPLAGGVNEQYFGPGTRLTVT.

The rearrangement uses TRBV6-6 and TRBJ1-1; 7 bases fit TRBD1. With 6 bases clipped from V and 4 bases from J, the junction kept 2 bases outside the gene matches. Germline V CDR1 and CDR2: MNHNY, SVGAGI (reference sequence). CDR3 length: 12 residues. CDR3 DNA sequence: TGTGCCAGCAGGACAGGGCCCACTGAAGCTTTCTTT. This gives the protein CASRTGPTEAFF.